The entry that follows covers one TCR beta chain sequence. This clone appeared once. Its antigen is currently not known. No much larger clonotype is one base removed from it; base qualities were not supplied. The data were taken from a study of blood T cell repertoires in COVID-19 (dated by TCRdb to the early 2020s). About the study as a whole: Samples covering the acute and convalescent phases of COVID-19 were provided by collaborators in the United States, Italy and Spain. The prospective study material was composed of cDNA or gDNA derived from T cells, B-cell-depleted T cells, or PBMCs. Deeply sampled blood TCRbeta repertoires from subjects exposed to, actively infected with, or recovered from COVID-19 were included in the dataset. The repertoires were released in a freely available public database intended as a resource for research on the immune response to SARS-CoV-2. Samples were obtained from the ongoing ImmuneRACE study (first 160 participants) and from 950 to 1,500 subjects provided by 6 global collaborators. Nearly every sample came with metadata listing a de-identified subject ID, COVID-19 status, age in years and sex. HLA class I and class II types, where available, came from metadata supplied by the sample provider rather than from assay-based typing. Results and caveats for the whole study, not just this receptor: How much clinical and demographic metadata was included differed by source and by participant, and the metadata was provided uncurated.

The germline V gene specifies MDHEN as CDR1 and SYDVKM as CDR2. From the cysteine up to the phenylalanine, the CDR3 has a length of 15 residues. The sequence is cut down to CDR3 DNA, 45 bases in frame from base 1. V and J are trimmed by 5 bases and 5 bases, and the gene matches miss 8 bases of the junction. Whole blood was collected in K2EDTA tubes by collaborating institutions according to the institutions' own protocols. For TCRbeta analysis, collaborators shipped samples in one of three forms: frozen whole blood, isolated PBMCs, or DNA extracted from either of those sample types. TCRbeta CDR3 regions were amplified from genomic DNA by means of the immunoSEQ Assay, a bias-controlled multiplex PCR. In the source study's methods: The number of nucleated cells in each sample was estimated by amplification of reference gene primers within the assay. To quantify the absolute abundance of each unique TCRbeta CDR3 rearrangement, sequence reads were collapsed and filtered. For each sample, productive Simpson clonality was calculated by taking the square root of Simpson's diversity index across productive rearrangements. The table comes from immuneACCESS by way of TCRdb, which keeps in-frame sequences with V and J called. Part of the clones is missing from these tables; in studies checked, under half for an unresolved V gene and the rest for unknown reasons. D and trimming come from the DNA, and the V and J calls and clone size come from that table. The sample table lists about 240,000 clones, approximately 78% of them with a count of one. The ten largest clones capture less than 3.5% of the sample.

Sequenced material: peripheral blood. The receptor was derived from a woman younger than 35 with acute or convalescent COVID-19. The sequence is built from TRBV28 and TRBJ1-5; 8 nucleotides in the junction match TRBD1. Here is the DNA: TGTGCCAGCAGTGGGGGACAGGTATTTTATCAGCCCCAGCATTTT. Its protein reads: CASSGGQVFYQPQHF.